These T cell receptor beta chains were read from a single sample in a study of T-cell memory formation after mild COVID-19. TCRdb ran MiXCR on the 5' RACE reads and lists one entry per CDR3 protein. The table has 250,000 to 350,000 distinct CDR3 sequences, 15% to 20% seen once. The material sequenced was PBMCs or a T cell subset sorted from them (not recorded which). Receptor source: a man younger than 35 who had mild COVID-19 (a few samples of this study predate the infection). Cell type and time point are not known. CDR3s include the opening cysteine and the closing phenylalanine or tryptophan. D genes are given only for firm matches. Clone size appears in some rows only: once, few, many, or a class for an expanded clone.

abundance: many; d_gene: -; j_gene: TRBJ2-5; v_gene: TRBV7-9; CDR3aa: CASSPRQGQETQYF; CDR3nt: TGTGCCAGCTCACCACGTCAGGGGCAGGAGACCCAGTACTTC
abundance: many; d_gene: TRBD2; j_gene: TRBJ2-1; v_gene: TRBV6-2/TRBV6-3; CDR3aa: CASKDTTSGGSRQFF; CDR3nt: TGTGCCAGCAAAGACACGACTAGCGGGGGCTCCCGGCAGTTCTTC
abundance: -; d_gene: -; j_gene: TRBJ2-2; v_gene: TRBV12-3/TRBV12-4; CDR3aa: CASSFSSNTGELFF; CDR3nt: TGTGCCAGCAGCTTCTCGAGTAACACCGGGGAGCTGTTTTTT
abundance: -; d_gene: TRBD2; j_gene: TRBJ2-7; v_gene: TRBV20-1; CDR3aa: CSARDTSGGGKQYF; CDR3nt: TGCAGTGCTAGGGATACTAGCGGGGGAGGAAAGCAGTACTTC
abundance: -; d_gene: -; j_gene: TRBJ2-1; v_gene: TRBV6-5; CDR3aa: CASRPEGLSNEQFF; CDR3nt: TGTGCCAGCAGACCGGAAGGACTATCCAATGAGCAGTTCTTC
abundance: -; d_gene: -; j_gene: TRBJ2-3; v_gene: TRBV20-1; CDR3aa: CSGRGGGNTQYF; CDR3nt: TGCAGTGGAAGGGGGGGCGGGAATACGCAGTATTTT
abundance: -; d_gene: TRBD1; j_gene: TRBJ2-3; v_gene: TRBV2; CDR3aa: CAISTGEADTQYF; CDR3nt: TGTGCCATCTCGACAGGGGAGGCCGATACGCAGTATTTT
abundance: -; d_gene: TRBD1; j_gene: TRBJ2-7; v_gene: TRBV12-3/TRBV12-4; CDR3aa: CASSFGTGGEQYF; CDR3nt: TGTGCCAGCAGTTTCGGGACAGGGGGCGAGCAGTACTTC
abundance: many; d_gene: -; j_gene: TRBJ2-3; v_gene: TRBV7-2; CDR3aa: CASSSVEGSVDTQYF; CDR3nt: TGTGCCAGCAGCTCCGTGGAGGGGTCCGTCGATACGCAGTATTTT
abundance: -; d_gene: -; j_gene: TRBJ2-7; v_gene: TRBV7-9; CDR3aa: CASSLVGGGSYEQYF; CDR3nt: TGTGCCAGCAGCTTAGTTGGAGGGGGCTCCTACGAGCAGTACTTC
abundance: few; d_gene: -; j_gene: TRBJ2-3; v_gene: TRBV15; CDR3aa: CATSREADTQYF; CDR3nt: TGTGCCACCAGCAGAGAAGCAGATACGCAGTATTTT
abundance: few; d_gene: -; j_gene: TRBJ2-3; v_gene: TRBV6-5; CDR3aa: CASSYSITLPDTQYF; CDR3nt: TGTGCCAGCAGTTACTCGATTACGCTACCAGATACGCAGTATTTT
abundance: few; d_gene: TRBD2; j_gene: TRBJ2-7; v_gene: TRBV5-1; CDR3aa: CASSLDVAGGPYEQYF; CDR3nt: TGCGCCAGCAGCTTGGACGTAGCGGGGGGCCCCTACGAGCAGTACTTC
abundance: few; d_gene: -; j_gene: TRBJ1-1; v_gene: TRBV20-1; CDR3aa: CSARHLNTEAFF; CDR3nt: TGCAGTGCTCGACACTTGAACACTGAAGCTTTCTTT
abundance: few; d_gene: TRBD1; j_gene: TRBJ2-1; v_gene: TRBV4-1; CDR3aa: CASSHADRAGDEQFF; CDR3nt: TGCGCCAGCAGCCACGCGGACAGGGCCGGGGATGAGCAGTTCTTC
abundance: -; d_gene: -; j_gene: TRBJ2-1; v_gene: TRBV5-5; CDR3aa: CASSLWANEQFF; CDR3nt: TGTGCCAGCAGCTTGTGGGCCAATGAGCAGTTCTTC
abundance: few; d_gene: -; j_gene: TRBJ2-3; v_gene: TRBV4-1; CDR3aa: CASSQGRADTQYF; CDR3nt: TGCGCCAGCAGCCAAGGGAGGGCAGATACGCAGTATTTT
abundance: few; d_gene: -; j_gene: TRBJ2-1; v_gene: TRBV10-3; CDR3aa: CAISESGSGIPNEQFF; CDR3nt: TGTGCCATCAGTGAGTCGGGGTCAGGGATCCCCAATGAGCAGTTCTTC
abundance: -; d_gene: -; j_gene: TRBJ2-1; v_gene: TRBV7-2; CDR3aa: CASSPPVSGNEQFF; CDR3nt: TGTGCCAGCAGCCCCCCGGTTTCGGGCAATGAGCAGTTCTTC
abundance: -; d_gene: -; j_gene: TRBJ2-3; v_gene: TRBV20-1; CDR3aa: CSAEAGAGTDTQYF; CDR3nt: TGCAGTGCCGAGGCGGGGGCTGGAACAGATACGCAGTATTTT
abundance: few; d_gene: -; j_gene: TRBJ2-1; v_gene: TRBV24-1; CDR3aa: CATVGQLNEQFF; CDR3nt: TGTGCCACCGTAGGACAGCTCAATGAGCAGTTCTTC
abundance: few; d_gene: TRBD1; j_gene: TRBJ1-6; v_gene: TRBV6-1; CDR3aa: CASSESPGQGNSPLHF; CDR3nt: TGTGCCAGCAGTGAAAGTCCGGGACAGGGTAATTCACCCCTCCACTTT
abundance: -; d_gene: -; j_gene: TRBJ1-3; v_gene: TRBV6-1; CDR3aa: CAIATERSGNTIYF; CDR3nt: TGTGCCATCGCGACAGAGCGCTCTGGAAACACCATATATTTT
abundance: few; d_gene: -; j_gene: TRBJ1-3; v_gene: TRBV4-1; CDR3aa: CASSQGGDTIYF; CDR3nt: TGCGCCAGCAGCCAAGGAGGGGACACCATATATTTT
abundance: -; d_gene: TRBD2; j_gene: TRBJ2-1; v_gene: TRBV2; CDR3aa: CASSARTSGYNEQFF; CDR3nt: TGTGCCAGCAGTGCCCGGACTAGCGGGTACAATGAGCAGTTCTTC
abundance: many; d_gene: TRBD1; j_gene: TRBJ2-7; v_gene: TRBV7-9; CDR3aa: CASSLVAGGGEQYF; CDR3nt: TGTGCCAGCAGCTTAGTGGCAGGGGGCGGCGAGCAGTACTTC
abundance: -; d_gene: TRBD2; j_gene: TRBJ2-2; v_gene: TRBV7-3; CDR3aa: CASSLIGGATTGELFF; CDR3nt: TGTGCCAGCAGCTTAATCGGGGGGGCAACCACCGGGGAGCTGTTTTTT
abundance: many; d_gene: -; j_gene: TRBJ1-5; v_gene: TRBV7-2; CDR3aa: CASSLRGGNQPQHF; CDR3nt: TGTGCCAGCAGCTTGCGAGGAGGCAATCAGCCCCAGCATTTT
abundance: few; d_gene: TRBD1; j_gene: TRBJ2-2; v_gene: TRBV5-6; CDR3aa: CASIRQGDTGELFF; CDR3nt: TGTGCCAGCATTCGACAGGGGGACACCGGGGAGCTGTTTTTT
abundance: once; d_gene: TRBD2; j_gene: TRBJ2-5; v_gene: TRBV6-5; CDR3aa: CASSYPDSGGQETQYF; CDR3nt: TGTGCCAGCAGTTACCCGGATAGCGGGGGACAAGAGACCCAGTACTTC
abundance: few; d_gene: -; j_gene: TRBJ2-3; v_gene: TRBV20-1; CDR3aa: CSARDGPETNFF; CDR3nt: TGCAGTGCTAGAGATGGGCCAGAGACTAACTTTTTT
abundance: -; d_gene: TRBD2; j_gene: TRBJ2-2; v_gene: TRBV10-3; CDR3aa: CAISASKSGTSGGELFF; CDR3nt: TGTGCCATCAGTGCATCTAAGTCCGGGACTAGCGGCGGGGAGCTGTTTTTT
abundance: many; d_gene: TRBD2; j_gene: TRBJ2-7; v_gene: TRBV20-1; CDR3aa: CSARDAGGPPNYEQYF; CDR3nt: TGCAGTGCTAGAGATGCGGGGGGTCCCCCTAACTACGAGCAGTACTTC
abundance: many; d_gene: -; j_gene: TRBJ2-3; v_gene: TRBV12-3/TRBV12-4; CDR3aa: CASSVDQSQTQYF; CDR3nt: TGTGCCAGCAGTGTAGACCAGTCCCAGACGCAGTATTTT
abundance: few; d_gene: -; j_gene: TRBJ2-1; v_gene: TRBV4-3; CDR3aa: CASSQDRASPNEQFF; CDR3nt: TGCGCCAGCAGCCAAGATCGGGCTAGCCCCAATGAGCAGTTCTTC
abundance: -; d_gene: TRBD2; j_gene: TRBJ2-2; v_gene: TRBV12-3/TRBV12-4; CDR3aa: CASSRPTSGGTGELFF; CDR3nt: TGTGCCAGCAGCCGCCCTACTAGCGGGGGGACCGGGGAGCTGTTTTTT
abundance: many; d_gene: TRBD1; j_gene: TRBJ2-7; v_gene: TRBV6-2/TRBV6-3; CDR3aa: CASNPSGQGVDEQYF; CDR3nt: TGTGCCAGCAACCCGTCGGGACAGGGGGTAGACGAGCAGTACTTC
abundance: few; d_gene: -; j_gene: TRBJ1-2; v_gene: TRBV5-1; CDR3aa: CASTQGDYGYTF; CDR3nt: TGCGCCAGCACGCAGGGCGACTATGGCTACACCTTC